These 29 T cell receptor beta chains were all obtained from the same sample, sequenced in a study of shared T cell receptors in the human thymus. The method was immunoSEQ multiplex PCR; TCRdb's version includes in-frame clones alone and lacks a portion of them. The table has about 380,000 clones, around 93% seen once. The source material was thymocytes. The receptors were gathered from a human donor.

The chain links TRBV28 to TRBJ2-5; TRBD2 matches at 12 bases. The ends lost 7 bases at V and 1 base at J; junction bases unmatched: 4. Per germline, CDR1 MDHEN and CDR2 SYDVKM. This CDR3 is 15 amino acids long. CDR3: CASTSSGRAQETQYF. CDR3 in DNA: TGTGCCAGCACTTCTAGCGGGAGGGCCCAAGAGACCCAGTACTTC. Full variable domain (rest looked up from reference TRBV28 and TRBJ2-5): DVKVTQSSRYLVKRTGEKVFLECVQDMDHENMFWYRQDPGLGLRLIYFSYDVKMKEKGDIPEGYSVSREKKERFSLILESASTNQTSMYLCASTSSGRAQETQYFGPGTRLLVL.

V is TRBV4-3 and J is TRBJ2-6; possible D gene TRBD2, 5 bases. Looked up from germline, CDR1 is LGHNA and CDR2 is YSLEER. The CDR3 loop spans 19 amino acids. V was cut by 0 bases and J by 1 base, with 16 bases left in between. The CDR3 coding sequence is TGCGCCAGCAGCCAAGATTATAAGCCGGGAACTTCTGGGGCCAACGTCCTGACTTTC. Amino acids: CASSQDYKPGTSGANVLTF.

The chain employs TRBV5-4 and TRBJ1-1; D remains unclear. Germline V lookup: CDR1 SGHNT, CDR2 YYREEE (reference sequence). The CDR3 covers 14 residues. V dropped 2 bases and J dropped 2 bases, with 10 bases sitting between them. The CDR3 sequence is CASSFDPFNTEAFF. CDR3 DNA: TGTGCCAGCAGCTTTGACCCTTTTAACACTGAAGCTTTCTTT. Full variable domain (missing parts from reference TRBV5-4 and TRBJ1-1): ETGVTQSPTHLIKTRGQQVTLRCSSQSGHNTVSWYQQALGQGPQFIFQYYREEENGRGNFPPRFSGLQFPNYSSELNVNALELDDSALYLCASSFDPFNTEAFFGQGTRLTVV.

The gene calls are TRBV5-1 and TRBJ2-7, with TRBD2 matching over 10 bases. The V gene end was trimmed by 4 bases and the J gene end by 4 bases; junction bases not matched to a gene: 17. Germline CDR1 reads SGHRS; CDR2 reads YFSETQ. The length of the CDR3 is 18 residues. The CDR3 spells CASSLNLWLAGVGYEQYF. The CDR3 coding sequence is TGCGCCAGCAGCCTCAACCTTTGGCTAGCGGGAGTGGGATACGAGCAGTACTTC.

The genes are TRBV30 and TRBJ1-1; D is unresolved. Trimming pared 1 base from V and 6 bases from J, leaving 9 bases between. The germline gives CDR1 GTSNPN, CDR2 SVGIG (reference sequence). The CDR3 totals 12 residues. The DNA for the CDR3 is TGTGCCTGGAGTGGGAATAGCCCTGAAGCTTTCTTT. The encoded protein is CAWSGNSPEAFF.

The chain links TRBV5-5 to TRBJ1-2; unclear D gene. Germline V gives CDR1 SGHKS, CDR2 YYEKEE (reference sequence). The CDR3 runs 17 residues. V was trimmed by 4 bases and J by 1 base, leaving 20 bases between them. CDR3 DNA sequence: TGTGCCAGCAGCCGAGGAGCCGCCAGACCTTTTAACTATGGCTACACCTTC. Translating it yields CASSRGAARPFNYGYTF.

The V gene is TRBV7-9, the J gene TRBJ2-3; D unresolved. The V and J ends lost 7 bases and 0 bases respectively, with 20 bases between them. The CDR3 consists of 17 residues. Per germline, CDR1 SEHNR and CDR2 FQNEAQ (reference sequence). The CDR3 region is CASNIIRLYHSTDTQYF. CDR3 sequence (DNA): TGTGCCAGCAACATCATTAGACTTTACCATAGCACAGATACGCAGTATTTT. The whole variable domain, filled in from reference TRBV7-9 and TRBJ2-3, reads DTGVSQNPRHKITKRGQNVTFRCDPISEHNRLYWYRQTLGQGPEFLTYFQNEAQLEKSRLLSDRFSAERPKGSFSTLEIQRTEQGDSAMYLCASNIIRLYHSTDTQYFGPGTRLTVL.

The chain joins TRBV5-1 to TRBJ2-1; D ambiguous. Germline V gene lookup returns CDR1 SGHRS and CDR2 YFSETQ. Trimming pared 1 base from V and 6 bases from J, leaving 11 bases between. CDR3 length equals 14 residues. CDR3: CASSLKGQPNEQFF. CDR3 DNA: TGCGCCAGCAGCTTGAAAGGTCAACCCAATGAGCAGTTCTTC.

This chain links TRBV7-8 with TRBJ2-5; 7 bases align to TRBD2. Trimming took 5 bases from V and 5 from J; bases not matched to a gene: 11. Germline V lookup: CDR1 SGHVS, CDR2 FQNEAQ. The CDR3 has 15 residues. In DNA form, the CDR3 reads TGTGCCAGCAGCCGAGAGGGGAGGGCCGAGGAGACCCAGTACTTC. This codes for CASSREGRAEETQYF.

The V and J genes are TRBV28 and TRBJ2-3; D call uncertain. Germline V gives CDR1 MDHEN, CDR2 SYDVKM. Trimming removed 1 base from V and 2 bases from J, with 10 bases in between. The CDR3 runs 15 residues. The CDR3 DNA follows: TGTGCCAGCAGTTTATATCCCAGGCACACAGATACGCAGTATTTT. The encoded protein is CASSLYPRHTDTQYF. The full variable domain, completed using reference TRBV28 and TRBJ2-3, is DVKVTQSSRYLVKRTGEKVFLECVQDMDHENMFWYRQDPGLGLRLIYFSYDVKMKEKGDIPEGYSVSREKKERFSLILESASTNQTSMYLCASSLYPRHTDTQYFGPGTRLTVL.

This chain links TRBV28 with TRBJ2-3, with D tentatively TRBD2 (6 bases). This CDR3 spans 12 amino acids. Trimming removed 8 bases at V and 4 bases at J, with 10 bases between. Germline CDR1 reads MDHEN; CDR2 reads SYDVKM. The CDR3 sequence is CASGDLPDTQYF. As DNA, the CDR3 is TGTGCCAGCGGGGACTTACCAGATACGCAGTATTTT.

The chain employs TRBV4-1 and TRBJ2-1; 8 bases fit TRBD2. In germline, CDR1 is MGHRA, CDR2 YSYEKL. The CDR3 has 15 amino acids. J was trimmed by 2 bases and V by 4 bases; bases with no gene match: 4. The DNA of the CDR3 is TGCGCCAGCAGCCGAGAGCGGGAGCCCTACAATGAGCAGTTCTTC. It translates to CASSREREPYNEQFF.

The J gene is TRBJ2-3, the V gene TRBV5-1; 14 bases fit TRBD2. The V segment lost 4 bases and the J segment 10 bases; nucleotides outside the gene matches: 8. Germline V lookup: CDR1 SGHRS, CDR2 YFSETQ. The CDR3 contains 15 residues. For the CDR3, the DNA is TGCGCCAGCAGCATCGGGACTAGCGGGAGTGTAGCGCAGTATTTT. Protein product: CASSIGTSGSVAQYF.

The chain joins TRBV6-4 to TRBJ2-7; D gene ambiguous. The CDR3 length is 15 residues. Trimming removed 0 bases at V and 5 bases at J, with 14 bases between. Germline CDR1 and CDR2: MRHNA and SNTAGT. The CDR3 region has the DNA TGTGCCAGCAGTGACTCGTTCTCGACCCTGGACGAGCAGTACTTC. It codes for CASSDSFSTLDEQYF.

The chain uses TRBV28 and TRBJ2-1; TRBD1 aligns across 8 bases. The CDR3 is 14 amino acids. Per the germline V gene, CDR1 is MDHEN and CDR2 is SYDVKM. The trim removed 6 bases at V and 6 bases at J, leaving 7 bases unmatched. The CDR3 DNA follows: TGTGCCAGCAGACCCGACAGGGGTGGCAATGAGCAGTTCTTC. This codes for CASRPDRGGNEQFF.

The count of this clone is one. The chain couples TRBV5-6 to TRBJ1-4, with TRBD1 identical over 8 bases. There are 16 residues in the CDR3. Germline V gene sequence: CDR1 SGHDT, CDR2 YYEEEE. The V segment lost 4 bases and the J segment 7 bases; nucleotides outside the gene matches: 12. The CDR3 nucleotides are TGTGCCAGCAGCCCCGGACCGGGACAGGTTTTTGAAAAACTGTTTTTT. It is translated as CASSPGPGQVFEKLFF.

This chain links TRBV28 with TRBJ1-5; D may be TRBD1 (6 bases). Per germline, CDR1 MDHEN and CDR2 SYDVKM. The V end was cut by 5 bases, the J end by 7 bases, with 15 bases between. The CDR3 runs to 14 residues. The DNA for the CDR3 is TGTGCCAGCAGTGAAAGGGGGTTTCGCCAGCCCCAGCATTTT. Amino acid sequence: CASSERGFRQPQHF.

The chain couples TRBV25-1 to TRBJ2-1; 9 bases line up with TRBD2. Germline V gives CDR1 MGHDK, CDR2 SYGVNS. The CDR3 is 16 amino acids. V lost 1 base and J lost 7; bases outside the gene matches: 8. The chain's CDR3 is CASSEFPSGVSNEQFF. The CDR3 DNA sequence: TGTGCCAGCAGTGAATTCCCTAGCGGGGTATCTAATGAGCAGTTCTTC.

The chain combines TRBV27 with TRBJ1-2, with TRBD1 identical over 10 bases. The junction had 6 bases not matched to a gene; V was cut back by 4 bases and J by 4 bases. The germline V gene encodes CDR1 MNHEY and CDR2 SMNVEV (reference sequence). CDR3 length equals 15 residues. The CDR3 region is CASSCGQGVGYGYTF. The CDR3, as DNA: TGTGCCAGCAGTTGCGGACAGGGGGTAGGCTATGGCTACACCTTC.

The table lists this clone with a few counts. In DNA form, the CDR3 reads TGTGCCAGCAGCTTACCCCTACTCATAGCCAAAAACATTCAGTACTTC. Encoded protein: CASSLPLLIAKNIQYF. V is TRBV7-2 and J is TRBJ2-4; D unresolved. V lost 2 bases and J lost 0, with 11 bases in between. CDR3 length equals 16 residues. Germline assignment: CDR1 SGHTA and CDR2 FQGNSA.

The rearrangement links TRBV27 to TRBJ1-1; the D gene is possibly TRBD1 (5 bases). Germline V lookup: CDR1 MNHEY, CDR2 SMNVEV (reference sequence). This CDR3 is built from 17 residues. The V and J ends lost 6 bases and 4 bases respectively, with 24 bases between them. The CDR3 coding sequence is TGTGCCAGCAGACCCTGGGGGGGGGTTCTTTGCGGCACTGAAGCTTTCTTT. It translates to CASRPWGGVLCGTEAFF.

The chain recombines TRBV6-1 with TRBJ1-2, with unresolved D. The CDR3 loop spans 15 amino acids. Germline lookup yields CDR1 MNHNS and CDR2 SASEGT. Trimming left V 1 base short and J 0 bases short, with 9 bases between. The DNA of the CDR3 is TGTGCCAGCAGTGAAGTGAGCGGAACTAACTATGGCTACACCTTC. Its translation: CASSEVSGTNYGYTF.

The rearrangement links TRBV29-1 to TRBJ2-5, with a weak D call TRBD2 (7 bases). V lost 7 bases and J 3 bases, leaving 12 bases between the germline ends. Germline CDR1 is SQVTM and CDR2 is ANQGSEA. The CDR3 is 12 residues long. CDR3 in amino acids: CSAGGRKETQYF. In DNA, the CDR3 is TGCAGCGCCGGGGGGCGGAAAGAGACCCAGTACTTC.

CDR3 amino acids: CASSLARFRGRAAETQYF. CDR3 in DNA: TGTGCCAGCAGCTTGGCCCGGTTTCGCGGGAGGGCCGCAGAGACCCAGTACTTC. J is TRBJ2-5 and V is TRBV5-6, with 9 bases fitting TRBD2. Germline loops: CDR1 SGHDT, CDR2 YYEEEE. Trimming took 0 bases from V and 4 from J; bases not matched to a gene: 13. The CDR3 length is 18 residues.

This clone was detected only a few times. DNA of the CDR3: TGTGCCAGTAGTATAATTAAAAGCGGGGACGCCCCCAAATTACATTTGCCCCAGCATTTT. This codes for CASSIIKSGDAPKLHLPQHF. The V and J genes are TRBV19 and TRBJ1-5; maybe TRBD1 (5 bases). This CDR3 has 20 amino acids. The V and J ends lost 2 bases and 9 bases respectively, with 32 bases between them. CDR1 and CDR2 (germline): LNHDA, SQIVND (reference sequence). Full variable domain (outside the CDR3, taken from reference TRBV19 and TRBJ1-5): DGGITQSPKYLFRKEGQNVTLSCEQNLNHDAMYWYRQDPGQGLRLIYYSQIVNDFQKGDIAEGYSVSREKKESFPLTVTSAQKNPTAFYLCASSIIKSGDAPKLHLPQHFGDGTRLSIL.

V usage is TRBV4-3 and J usage is TRBJ2-1, with TRBD1 identical over 10 bases. The CDR3 spans 19 residues. CDR1 is LGHNA, CDR2 YSLEER, per germline. V lost 3 bases and J lost 3; bases outside the gene matches: 14. CDR3 loop: CASSHEGQGREQYYNEQFF. For the CDR3, the DNA is TGCGCCAGCAGCCACGAGGGACAGGGGCGCGAGCAATACTACAATGAGCAGTTCTTC.

The V and J genes are TRBV18 and TRBJ1-1, with D tentatively TRBD1 (5 bases). The V gene's germline CDR1 is KGHSH and CDR2 LQKENI. V lost 3 bases, J lost 0 bases, and 17 bases lay in between. CDR3 length: 17 amino acids. CDR3 region: CASSPHPQGPLNTEAFF. In DNA form, the CDR3 reads TGTGCCAGCTCACCCCATCCTCAGGGTCCCTTGAACACTGAAGCTTTCTTT. The whole variable domain, filled in from reference TRBV18 and TRBJ1-1, reads NAGVMQNPRHLVRRRGQEARLRCSPMKGHSHVYWYRQLPEEGLKFMVYLQKENIIDESGMPKERFSAEFPKEGPSILRIQQVVRGDSAAYFCASSPHPQGPLNTEAFFGQGTRLTVV.

CDR3 residues: CASSLAQPPGGRSDTQYF. CDR3 coding DNA: TGTGCCAGCAGCTTAGCGCAGCCACCGGGAGGCAGGTCAGATACGCAGTATTTT. This chain connects TRBV7-8 to TRBJ2-3; the match to TRBD2 covers 7 bases. The CDR3 extends over 18 amino acids. CDR1 and CDR2 from the germline V gene are SGHVS and FQNEAQ. V trimming: 0 bases; J trimming: 4 bases; junction bases outside the gene matches: 13.

This clone was seen only a few times. The chain is built from TRBV7-2 and TRBJ1-2; D unclear. With 4 bases removed from V and 4 bases from J, the gap between germline ends came to 10 bases. The length of the CDR3 is 13 residues. CDR1 and CDR2 (germline): SGHTA, FQGNSA. The CDR3 sequence is CASSWETSYGYTF. CDR3 bases: TGTGCCAGCAGCTGGGAGACAAGCTATGGCTACACCTTC.